One sample yielded the 24 T cell receptor beta chains listed below, sequenced in a study of a mutant IDH1 vaccine in newly diagnosed glioma. The repertoire was sequenced with immunoSEQ multiplex PCR; TCRdb's copy has only in-frame clones and lacks some. The data show about 38,000 clones, with 78% seen just once and around 6% held by the top ten. Noted time point: week 5, during vaccination. With topical imiquimod, each dose of the vaccine consisted of 300 ug of mutant IDH1 20-mer peptide. No antigen is known for these receptors. This specimen consisted of PBMCs, obtained from a glioma patient whose treatment included an IDH1 peptide vaccine. These receptors were obtained from a man in his forties with glioma.

Here the CDR3 reads CASSGGLGGETQYF. CDR3 nucleotides: TGCGCCAGCAGCGGAGGTTTGGGGGGAGAGACCCAGTACTTC. The rearrangement links TRBV5-1 to TRBJ2-5, with D possibly matching TRBD2 (6 bases). The CDR3 is 14 residues long. Germline V gene data show CDR1 as SGHRS and CDR2 as YFSETQ. V was shortened by 4 bases and J by 4 bases, with 14 bases between the two germline ends.

This clone showed up just once. This rearrangement joins TRBV4-1 to TRBJ2-1; D possibly corresponds to TRBD1 (6 bases). The ends were cut back, 4 bases at V and 5 bases at J, with 12 bases in the middle. This CDR3 is 14 amino acids long. From germline, CDR1 is MGHRA and CDR2 YSYEKL. In DNA, the CDR3 is TGCGCCAGCAGCCTACCGGACAGTAACAATGAGCAGTTCTTC. Translation gives CASSLPDSNNEQFF.

The genes are TRBV2 and TRBJ1-2; no reliable D call. The CDR3 consists of 13 residues. Germline lookup yields CDR1 SNHLY and CDR2 FYNNEI. Trimming shortened V by 6 bases and J by 2 bases, and 10 bases separated the two germline ends. In DNA, the CDR3 is TGTGCCAGCAGCCAGGACGGAAACTATGGCTACACCTTC. This gives the protein CASSQDGNYGYTF. Filled out from reference TRBV2 and TRBJ1-2, the complete variable domain reads EPEVTQTPSHQVTQMGQEVILRCVPISNHLYFYWYRQILGQKVEFLVSFYNNEISEKSEIFDDQFSVERPDGSNFTLKIRSTKLEDSAMYFCASSQDGNYGYTFGSGTRLTVV.

The J gene is TRBJ2-7, the V gene TRBV30; 9 bases agree with TRBD1. CDR1 and CDR2 (germline): GTSNPN, SVGIG (reference sequence). Trimming at V came to 2 bases and at J to 5 bases, leaving 16 bases not matched to a gene. This CDR3 comprises 17 residues. CDR3 coding DNA: TGTGCCTGGAGTCCACAGGGGGCGCGGGTACGGGGCCACGAGCAGTACTTC. Its translation: CAWSPQGARVRGHEQYF.

The CDR3 is CASSQAGGNTIYF. The CDR3 nucleotides are TGTGCCAGCAGCCAAGCGGGGGGAAACACCATATATTTT. The chain employs TRBV11-3 and TRBJ1-3; D not resolved. From germline, CDR1 is SGHNT and CDR2 YENEEA. The CDR3 has 13 amino acids. V was cut by 5 bases and J by 4 bases, with 9 bases left in between.

The chain has TRBV5-4 and TRBJ2-7; D call uncertain. CDR1 is SGHNT, CDR2 YYREEE, per germline (reference sequence). The CDR3 extends over 14 amino acids. Trimming removed 3 bases from V and 3 bases from J, with 13 bases in between. The CDR3 DNA reads as TGTGCCAGCAGCTCTGATATCAGCATCTACGAGCAGTACTTC. Its translation: CASSSDISIYEQYF.

The V gene is TRBV4-1, the J gene TRBJ1-2, with D unresolved. Trimming shortened V by 5 bases and J by 6 bases, and 19 bases separated the two germline ends. CDR1 is MGHRA and CDR2 is YSYEKL in the germline V gene. The CDR3 contains 15 residues. The CDR3 sequence is CASSSFSGRGDGYTF. As DNA, the CDR3 is TGCGCCAGCAGCTCGTTTTCGGGCCGTGGAGATGGCTACACCTTC.

This clone has more than one count but fewer than ten. The genes are TRBV11-2 and TRBJ2-2; D not certain. The germline V and J ends were trimmed by 3 bases and 4 bases, with 12 bases remaining between them. Germline V gene lookup returns CDR1 SGHAT and CDR2 FQNNGV. CDR3 length: 15 amino acids. This chain's CDR3 is CASSFGSMGTGELFF. Here the CDR3 DNA reads TGTGCCAGCAGCTTCGGTAGTATGGGCACCGGGGAGCTGTTTTTT. Complete variable domain (other parts from reference TRBV11-2 and TRBJ2-2): EAGVAQSPRYKIIEKRQSVAFWCNPISGHATLYWYQQILGQGPKLLIQFQNNGVVDDSQLPKDRFSAERLKGVDSTLKIQPAKLEDSAVYLCASSFGSMGTGELFFGEGSRLTVL.

The V call is TRBV4-1, the J call TRBJ2-7; TRBD2 might be the D (6 bases). Trimming left V 5 bases short and J 1 base short, with 15 bases between. CDR1 is MGHRA and CDR2 is YSYEKL in the germline V gene. The CDR3 has 15 residues. The CDR3 loop reads CASSAPTGDSYEQYF. For the CDR3, the DNA is TGCGCCAGCAGCGCGCCTACGGGAGATTCCTACGAGCAGTACTTC.

The chain uses TRBV30 and TRBJ1-1, with a weak D call TRBD1 (5 bases). The length of the CDR3 is 14 residues. Germline CDR1 and CDR2: GTSNPN and SVGIG (reference sequence). V was clipped by 3 bases and J by 6 bases, with 17 bases between them. The CDR3 protein is CAWSSNLGGAEAFF. CDR3 sequence (DNA): TGTGCCTGGAGCTCAAACTTGGGGGGAGCTGAAGCTTTCTTT.

J is TRBJ2-7 and V is TRBV27; D may be TRBD1 (6 bases). The CDR3 covers 16 residues. Germline V gene lookup returns CDR1 MNHEY and CDR2 SMNVEV (reference sequence). Between the trimmed V and J ends, which lost 11 bases and 0 bases, there was a span of 23 bases. The CDR3 region is CAVARTALGSSYEQYF. CDR3 sequence (DNA): TGTGCCGTCGCTCGGACAGCCTTAGGGAGCTCCTACGAGCAGTACTTC.

This chain links TRBV2 with TRBJ1-1, with D maybe TRBD1 (6 bases). The CDR3 has 13 amino acids. The germline V and J ends were trimmed by 8 bases and 11 bases, with 21 bases remaining between them. Per germline, CDR1 SNHLY and CDR2 FYNNEI. The DNA for the CDR3 is TGTGCCAGCCCCCGGAGTCAGGGGTCGGGGGCTTTCTTT. Translated: CASPRSQGSGAFF.

DNA of the CDR3: TGCGCCAGCAGCCAAGATCGGGGCTCTGGAAACACCATATATTTT. This gives the protein CASSQDRGSGNTIYF. The V gene is TRBV4-1, the J gene TRBJ1-3; D call uncertain. Germline CDR1 and CDR2: MGHRA and YSYEKL. Trimming took 0 bases from V and 0 from J, leaving 6 bases between them. The CDR3 has 15 amino acids.

The chain joins TRBV5-6 to TRBJ1-2, with 10 bases that match TRBD1. Germline CDR1 is SGHDT and CDR2 is YYEEEE. CDR3 length equals 14 residues. V was clipped by 3 bases and J by 6 bases; unmatched bases: 5. CDR3 DNA: TGTGCCAGCAGCTGGACAGGGGGTATGAATGGCTACACCTTC. As protein: CASSWTGGMNGYTF. Looking up the rest from reference TRBV5-6 and TRBJ1-2 gives the full variable domain: DAGVTQSPTHLIKTRGQQVTLRCSPKSGHDTVSWYQQALGQGPQFIFQYYEEEERQRGNFPDRFSGHQFPNYSSELNVNALLLGDSALYLCASSWTGGMNGYTFGSGTRLTVV.

V usage is TRBV4-1 and J usage is TRBJ2-5; D unresolved. The germline V gene has CDR1 MGHRA and CDR2 YSYEKL. The germline V and J ends were trimmed by 0 bases and 1 base, with 12 bases remaining between them. The CDR3 covers 16 residues. This chain's CDR3 is CASSQDRRPAQETQYF. The CDR3 DNA reads TGCGCCAGCAGCCAAGATCGTCGGCCAGCCCAAGAGACCCAGTACTTC.

The J gene is TRBJ1-2, the V gene TRBV29-1; D remains unclear. Germline V gives CDR1 SQVTM, CDR2 ANQGSEA. The CDR3 spans 12 residues. V lost 4 bases and J 4 bases, leaving 10 bases between the germline ends. The CDR3 DNA follows: TGCAGCGTTGGAGAGACTTCCTATGGCTACACCTTC. Translation gives CSVGETSYGYTF.

The CDR3 protein is CATESDLTEAFF. The DNA of the CDR3 is TGTGCCACCGAAAGCGACCTTACTGAAGCTTTCTTT. The rearrangement joins TRBV2 to TRBJ1-1; D ambiguous. The V gene lost 10 bases and the J gene lost 5 bases, with 14 bases spanning the gap. Germline-derived CDR1 and CDR2 are SNHLY and FYNNEI. The CDR3 is made up of 12 amino acids.

The chain combines TRBV7-8 with TRBJ1-2; TRBD1 matches 7 bases. Germline V CDR1 and CDR2: SGHVS, FQNEAQ. The CDR3 is 17 amino acids. With 2 bases clipped from V and 0 bases from J, the junction kept 9 bases outside the gene matches. The CDR3 nucleotides read TGTGCCAGCAGCTTAAAATGGGACAGCACCTCTAACTATGGCTACACCTTC. Its protein is CASSLKWDSTSNYGYTF.

This clone was seen just once. The chain employs TRBV7-9 and TRBJ2-7; TRBD1 agrees at 12 bases. V shed 2 bases, J shed 1 base, and the junction held 12 bases outside the gene matches. The length of the CDR3 is 19 residues. The germline V gene encodes CDR1 SEHNR and CDR2 FQNEAQ (reference sequence). CDR3 DNA: TGTGCCAGCAGCTTACTGGGGGGGACAGGGGGCGCGGGGTCCTACGAGCAGTACTTC. This translates into CASSLLGGTGGAGSYEQYF.

This clone has a single count. The V call is TRBV7-9, the J call TRBJ1-2, with TRBD1 identical over 8 bases. Trimming at V came to 5 bases and at J to 6 bases, leaving 5 bases not matched to a gene. This CDR3 contains 13 residues. Germline values: CDR1 SEHNR, CDR2 FQNEAQ (reference sequence). The CDR3 nucleotides read TGTGCCAGCAGCGGACAGGGTTACAATGGCTACACCTTC. Translating gives CASSGQGYNGYTF.

This chain uses TRBV19 with TRBJ2-5; 8 bases fit TRBD2. Germline CDR1 is LNHDA and CDR2 is SQIVND (reference sequence). Trimming cost V 5 bases and J 5 bases; bases outside gene matches: 4. The CDR3 is 13 residues long. In nucleotides, the CDR3 is TGTGCCAGTAGTCAGCGACTAGCGGAGACCCAGTACTTC. Protein sequence: CASSQRLAETQYF.

This clone was observed a single time. The chain uses TRBV10-1 and TRBJ2-3; D unresolved. The CDR3 contains 13 residues. CDR1 and CDR2 (germline): WNHNN, SYGVQD (reference sequence). Trimming left V 4 bases short and J 4 bases short, with 9 bases between. CDR3 residues: CASSVDSSDTQYF. CDR3 DNA sequence: TGCGCCAGCAGTGTAGATAGTTCAGATACGCAGTATTTT.

This sequence joins TRBV6-5 and TRBJ1-3; unclear D gene. The germline CDR1 and CDR2 sequences are MNHEY and SVGAGI. The V and J ends lost 5 bases and 2 bases respectively, with 4 bases between them. The CDR3 extends over 12 amino acids. The CDR3 here is CASSTAGNTIYF. The CDR3 nucleotides are TGTGCCAGCAGTACCGCTGGAAACACCATATATTTT.

This clone was detected once. The genes are TRBV21-1 and TRBJ2-5. TRBV21-1 is reported as a pseudogene. The CDR3 extends over 13 amino acids. CDR3 amino acids: CASSKGGEETQYF. As DNA, the CDR3 is TGTGCCAGCAGCAAAGGAGGGGAAGAGACCCAGTACTTC.